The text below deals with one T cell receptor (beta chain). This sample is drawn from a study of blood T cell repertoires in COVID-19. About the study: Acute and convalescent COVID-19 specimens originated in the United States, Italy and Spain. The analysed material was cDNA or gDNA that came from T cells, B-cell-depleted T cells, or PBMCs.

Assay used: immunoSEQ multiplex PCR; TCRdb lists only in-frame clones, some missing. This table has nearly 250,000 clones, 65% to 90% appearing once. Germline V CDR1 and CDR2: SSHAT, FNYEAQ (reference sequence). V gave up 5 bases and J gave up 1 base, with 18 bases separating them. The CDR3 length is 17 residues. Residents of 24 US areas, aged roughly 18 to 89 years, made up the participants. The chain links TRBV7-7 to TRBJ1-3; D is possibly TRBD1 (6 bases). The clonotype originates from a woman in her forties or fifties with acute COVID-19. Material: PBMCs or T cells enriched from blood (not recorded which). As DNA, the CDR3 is TGTGCCAGCAGCACCGGGGCCGCCGGGACATCTGGAAACACCATATATTTT. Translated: CASSTGAAGTSGNTIYF.